This TCR beta chain is from a study of shared clonotypes between healthy human individuals. About the study: Three plates each covered CD4 naive and memory; CD8 naive two, CD8 memory one.

This was a deep-level run. Original data processing: ImmunoSEQ output held junction-only sequences without quality scores, so filtering differed. Generated by immunoSEQ multiplex PCR, the TCRdb table keeps only in-frame clones and is missing some. V and J calls and clone size follow that table, whereas D and trimming were derived from the DNA. This table has about 2.3 million clones, under 95% appearing once. V was pared by 9 bases and J by 0 bases, with 12 bases between. The CDR3 contains 14 residues. Looked up from germline, CDR1 is SGHRS and CDR2 is YFSETQ. The sample consisted of naive CD4+ T cells from PBMCs. Noted subset: CD45RA+ positively selected. The origin of this receptor is a man aged 18 to 30 in good health. Some clones in this sample may be carry-over from other donors' samples. The rearrangement links TRBV5-1 to TRBJ2-2; tentatively, D is TRBD2 (5 bases). The chain's CDR3 is CATAGGANTGELFF. CDR3 bases: TGCGCCACTGCTGGAGGAGCGAACACCGGGGAGCTGTTTTTT.